The 27 T cell receptor beta chains below all came from one sample that was sequenced in a study of OX40 agonist ivuxolimab in advanced cancers. This table comes from immunoSEQ multiplex PCR, and its TCRdb copy is limited to in-frame clones, with some not included. The table includes 9,000 to 10,000 clones, approximately 66% detected once. The source material was CD4+ or CD8+ T cells sorted from blood, sampled in a trial of the OX40 agonist ivuxolimab. The source is an adult with an advanced solid tumor such as melanoma, head and neck, liver or kidney cancer.

This clone was recorded only once. The chain uses TRBV5-4 and TRBJ1-2, with 9 bases fitting TRBD1. The germline CDR1 and CDR2 sequences are SGHNT and YYREEE (reference sequence). Trimming at V came to 4 bases and at J to 3 bases, leaving 10 bases not matched to a gene. The CDR3 length is 16 residues. The CDR3 nucleotides are TGTGCCAGCAGCCCGGGCGGACAGGGGTCTTACTATGGCTACACCTTC. It translates to CASSPGGQGSYYGYTF.

J is TRBJ2-2 and V is TRBV15, with TRBD2 matching 12 bases. The germline V gene encodes CDR1 LNHNV and CDR2 YYDKDF (reference sequence). The V segment lost 2 bases and the J segment 7 bases; nucleotides outside the gene matches: 5. The CDR3 is 16 residues long. The CDR3 DNA sequence: TGTGCCACCAGCAGAAGACTAGCGGGAGACGACGGGGAGCTGTTTTTT. It codes for CATSRRLAGDDGELFF.

The chain employs TRBV27 and TRBJ1-5, with D possibly matching TRBD1 (6 bases). This CDR3 has 15 amino acids. Germline values: CDR1 MNHEY, CDR2 SMNVEV (reference sequence). Trimming pared 1 base from V and 4 bases from J, leaving 11 bases between. The CDR3 spells CASSLWAGVNQPQHF. DNA of the CDR3: TGTGCCAGCAGTTTATGGGCAGGGGTGAATCAGCCCCAGCATTTT.

This chain joins TRBV27 and TRBJ1-5, with 7 bases matching TRBD1. Per the germline V gene, CDR1 is MNHEY and CDR2 is SMNVEV (reference sequence). The CDR3 spans 14 residues. The V and J ends lost 4 bases and 5 bases, in that order; junction bases with no gene match: 5. The CDR3: CASSYRDSYQPQHF. The CDR3 region has the DNA TGTGCCAGCAGTTACCGGGACAGTTATCAGCCCCAGCATTTT.

The genes are TRBV11-2 and TRBJ1-3; TRBD1 is a possible D gene (5 bases). Germline CDR1 reads SGHAT; CDR2 reads FQNNGV. The V gene lost 8 bases and the J gene lost 8 bases, with 13 bases spanning the gap. This CDR3 region has 12 residues. DNA of the CDR3: TGTGCCAGCGACCAAGCGGGGGACACCATATATTTT. Its translation: CASDQAGDTIYF.

This clone has just a few counts. V and J are TRBV4-1 and TRBJ1-5; maybe TRBD1 (6 bases). This CDR3 is built from 15 residues. The ends were cut back, 0 bases at V and 4 bases at J, with 10 bases in the middle. Germline CDR1 and CDR2: MGHRA and YSYEKL. CDR3 DNA sequence: TGCGCCAGCAGCCAAGATAGGGGGGTTAATCAGCCCCAGCATTTT. Amino acids: CASSQDRGVNQPQHF.

The sample holds a few counts of this clone. The chain combines TRBV6-5 with TRBJ1-1; 7 nucleotides agree with TRBD1. Germline CDR1 is MNHEY and CDR2 is SVGAGI. With V trimmed by 4 bases and J by 1 base, 0 bases remained unmatched. The CDR3 is 13 amino acids. CDR3 region: CASSSGGNTEAFF. CDR3 nucleotide sequence: TGTGCCAGCAGTTCAGGGGGGAACACTGAAGCTTTCTTT.

The rearrangement uses TRBV11-2 and TRBJ1-1; D unclear. V was clipped by 4 bases and J by 7 bases, with 13 bases between them. The germline CDR1 and CDR2 sequences are SGHAT and FQNNGV. This CDR3 has 13 residues. The CDR3 here is CASSSPKGHEAFF. In DNA form, the CDR3 reads TGTGCCAGCAGCTCGCCTAAGGGCCATGAAGCTTTCTTT.

The genes are TRBV6-5 and TRBJ2-5, with unresolved D. The CDR3 sequence is 12 residues long. With 6 bases removed from V and 6 bases from J, the gap between germline ends came to 11 bases. Germline V gene sequence: CDR1 MNHEY, CDR2 SVGAGI. CDR3 DNA: TGTGCCAGCAGCCCGGAGTTCCAGACCCAGTACTTC. It encodes CASSPEFQTQYF.

This clone was observed at least ten times. The chain combines TRBV7-9 with TRBJ2-1; 7 positions agree with TRBD1. J lost 9 bases, V lost 1 base, and 9 bases had no gene match. This CDR3 has 15 residues. Germline CDR1 SEHNR, CDR2 FQNEAQ (reference sequence). The DNA for the CDR3 is TGTGCCAGCAGCTTAGTCGGTGACAGGGTAGGTGAGCAGTTCTTC. This codes for CASSLVGDRVGEQFF.

This clone has only one observation. V usage is TRBV7-2 and J usage is TRBJ2-2, with D perhaps matching TRBD1 or TRBD2 (6 bases each). From germline, CDR1 is SGHTA and CDR2 FQGNSA. The CDR3 is made up of 13 amino acids. V lost 5 bases to trimming and J lost 7 bases, with 11 bases between them. CDR3 protein: CASSLRDIGELFF. Here the CDR3 DNA reads TGTGCCAGCAGCCTGCGGGACATCGGGGAGCTGTTTTTT. The whole variable domain, remainder taken from reference TRBV7-2 and TRBJ2-2, is GAGVSQSPSNKVTEKGKDVELRCDPISGHTALYWYRQSLGQGLEFLIYFQGNSAPDKSGLPSDRFSAERTGGSVSTLTIQRTQQEDSAVYLCASSLRDIGELFFGEGSRLTVL.

The rearrangement links TRBV5-1 to TRBJ1-1; possibly TRBD1 for D (6 bases). The CDR3 is 12 residues long. Looked up from germline, CDR1 is SGHRS and CDR2 is YFSETQ. Trimming removed 1 base from V and 5 bases from J, with 6 bases in between. CDR3 coding DNA: TGCGCCAGCAGCTTGAGGGGGACTGAAGCTTTCTTT. Translating gives CASSLRGTEAFF. Full variable domain (remainder filled in from reference TRBV5-1 and TRBJ1-1): KAGVTQTPRYLIKTRGQQVTLSCSPISGHRSVSWYQQTPGQGLQFLFEYFSETQRNKGNFPGRFSGRQFSNSRSEMNVSTLELGDSALYLCASSLRGTEAFFGQGTRLTVV.

The chain couples TRBV27 to TRBJ1-2; D uncertain. Germline V gene sequence: CDR1 MNHEY, CDR2 SMNVEV (reference sequence). The CDR3 length is 9 residues. V lost 4 bases, J lost 7 bases, and 1 base lay in between. The CDR3 nucleotides are TGTGCCAGCAGTTGTGGCTACACCTTC. Amino acids: CASSCGYTF.

V usage is TRBV27 and J usage is TRBJ2-1; 9 positions match TRBD2. CDR1 MNHEY and CDR2 SMNVEV come from the germline V gene (reference sequence). V dropped 2 bases and J dropped 7; count of bases not matched to a gene: 6. This CDR3 region has 15 residues. CDR3 loop: CASSLVAGAGNEQFF. The CDR3 DNA sequence: TGTGCCAGCAGTTTAGTAGCGGGGGCCGGGAATGAGCAGTTCTTC.

A single count supports this clone. The chain recombines TRBV19 with TRBJ2-5, with D perhaps matching TRBD2 (7 bases). This CDR3 contains 15 residues. Deletions cut 3 bases from V and 5 bases from J, with 16 bases between. Per the germline V gene, CDR1 is LNHDA and CDR2 is SQIVND (reference sequence). The CDR3 nucleotides read TGTGCCAGTAGTATGTGGGGGGGCGCCGGGGAGACCCAGTACTTC. Amino acids: CASSMWGGAGETQYF.

The chain employs TRBV7-9 and TRBJ2-3, with no clear D. V was trimmed by 5 bases and J by 4 bases, leaving 16 bases between them. The germline V gene has CDR1 SEHNR and CDR2 FQNEAQ (reference sequence). The CDR3 length is 15 residues. The CDR3 bases are TGTGCCAGCAGCAGGGCGTGGGGTGAGGCAGATACGCAGTATTTT. Residues: CASSRAWGEADTQYF.

This clone has a single count. The chain has TRBV4-1 and TRBJ2-7, with D uncertain. Trimming shortened V by 1 base and J by 1 base, and 8 bases separated the two germline ends. Germline V lookup: CDR1 MGHRA, CDR2 YSYEKL. The CDR3 loop spans 14 amino acids. CDR3 amino acids: CASSQVGNSYEQYF. CDR3 nucleotides: TGCGCCAGCAGCCAAGTTGGAAATTCCTACGAGCAGTACTTC.

This clone appeared once. The CDR3 DNA sequence: TGTGCCAGCACCCAATCGTGGGACGAAAAACTGTTTTTT. Translation: CASTQSWDEKLFF. V and J are TRBV6-5 and TRBJ1-4; D might be TRBD1 (5 bases). Germline CDR1 reads MNHEY; CDR2 reads SVGAGI. Trimming shortened V by 7 bases and J by 8 bases, and 14 bases separated the two germline ends. The CDR3 covers 13 residues.

This rearrangement joins TRBV30 to TRBJ1-2; D is uncertain. CDR1 GTSNPN and CDR2 SVGIG come from the germline V gene (reference sequence). V lost 2 bases and J lost 3, with 10 bases in between. This CDR3 is 13 amino acids long. The chain's CDR3 is CAWSNEGYYGYTF. The CDR3 coding sequence is TGTGCCTGGAGTAATGAAGGGTACTATGGCTACACCTTC.

The chain is built from TRBV7-9 and TRBJ2-7; no clear D gene. The CDR3 covers 13 residues. V was cut by 3 bases and J by 7 bases, with 13 bases left in between. Germline CDR1 reads SEHNR; CDR2 reads FQNEAQ (reference sequence). The CDR3 region is CASSFSPYGEQYF. The CDR3 nucleotides read TGTGCCAGCAGCTTCTCCCCCTATGGGGAGCAGTACTTC.

The chain uses TRBV6-6 and TRBJ2-7, with 9 positions matching TRBD1. Germline CDR1 MNHNY, CDR2 SVGAGI (reference sequence). The CDR3 has 15 amino acids. The ends lost 6 bases at V and 4 bases at J; junction bases unmatched: 10. The CDR3 protein is CASRSAGQGLYEQYF. As DNA, the CDR3 is TGTGCCAGCAGATCAGCGGGACAGGGATTGTACGAGCAGTACTTC.

The rearrangement uses TRBV28 and TRBJ2-2; D not certain. With 1 base removed from V and 6 bases from J, the gap between germline ends came to 15 bases. The CDR3 extends over 16 amino acids. Germline loops: CDR1 MDHEN, CDR2 SYDVKM. The CDR3, as DNA: TGTGCCAGCAGTTTATCTCTGGTAGTCGTCCCCGGGGAGCTGTTTTTT. This sequence encodes CASSLSLVVVPGELFF.

The V and J genes are TRBV10-3 and TRBJ2-1; 9 bases agree with TRBD2. The germline CDR1 and CDR2 sequences are ENHRY and SYGVKD. There are 15 residues in the CDR3. Trimming at V came to 6 bases and at J to 8 bases, leaving 11 bases not matched to a gene. CDR3 loop: CAISLGGGAEDEQFF. The CDR3 nucleotides are TGTGCCATCAGCCTTGGCGGGGGGGCCGAGGATGAGCAGTTCTTC.

J is TRBJ1-1 and V is TRBV20-1, with D possibly TRBD1 on 5 matching bases. Germline values: CDR1 DFQATT, CDR2 SNEGSKA (reference sequence). The length of the CDR3 is 11 residues. Trimming pared 4 bases from V and 8 bases from J, leaving 11 bases between. CDR3 residues: CSAKGSPEAFF. The CDR3 DNA follows: TGCAGTGCTAAGGGGTCCCCGGAAGCTTTCTTT.

This chain links TRBV19 with TRBJ1-2; tentative D call: TRBD1 (6 bases). Trimming took off 2 bases at V and 0 bases at J, with 10 bases between the two ends. In germline, CDR1 is LNHDA, CDR2 SQIVND (reference sequence). The CDR3 spans 15 residues. In DNA, the CDR3 is TGTGCCAGTAGTATATTGGACAGAGCTAACTATGGCTACACCTTC. Translation gives CASSILDRANYGYTF. Drawing the rest from reference TRBV19 and TRBJ1-2, the complete variable domain is DGGITQSPKYLFRKEGQNVTLSCEQNLNHDAMYWYRQDPGQGLRLIYYSQIVNDFQKGDIAEGYSVSREKKESFPLTVTSAQKNPTAFYLCASSILDRANYGYTFGSGTRLTVV.

The rearrangement links TRBV28 to TRBJ1-2; 7 nucleotides line up with TRBD1. This CDR3 has 13 residues. Germline V gene lookup returns CDR1 MDHEN and CDR2 SYDVKM. J gave up 1 base and V 6 bases, and 2 bases lay outside the gene matches. CDR3 nucleotides: TGTGCCAGCAGCCGGGACAGTAACTATGGCTACACCTTC. It is translated as CASSRDSNYGYTF.

This chain uses TRBV6-5 with TRBJ2-3; 7 nucleotides line up with TRBD2. This CDR3 spans 15 amino acids. The germline CDR1 and CDR2 sequences are MNHEY and SVGAGI. V was clipped by 5 bases and J by 2 bases; unmatched bases: 7. The CDR3 DNA is TGTGCCAGCAGTCAACTAGCGCTTGCCACAGATACGCAGTATTTT. Translation gives CASSQLALATDTQYF.